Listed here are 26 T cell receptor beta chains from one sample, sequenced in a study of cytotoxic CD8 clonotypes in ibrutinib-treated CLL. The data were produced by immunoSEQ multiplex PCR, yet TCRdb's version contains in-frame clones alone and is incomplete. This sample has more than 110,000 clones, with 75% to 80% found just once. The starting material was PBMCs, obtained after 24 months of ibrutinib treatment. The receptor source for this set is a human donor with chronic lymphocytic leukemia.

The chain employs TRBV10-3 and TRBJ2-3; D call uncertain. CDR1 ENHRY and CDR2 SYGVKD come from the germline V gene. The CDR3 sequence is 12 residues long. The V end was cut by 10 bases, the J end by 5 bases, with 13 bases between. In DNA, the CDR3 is TGTGCCACCAAAGGTCCGGGAGATACGCAGTATTTT. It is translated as CATKGPGDTQYF.

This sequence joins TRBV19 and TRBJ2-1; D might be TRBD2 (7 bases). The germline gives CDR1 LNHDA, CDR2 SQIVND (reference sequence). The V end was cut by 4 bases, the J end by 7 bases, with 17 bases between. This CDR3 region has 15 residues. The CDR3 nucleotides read TGTGCCAGTAGTAGATGGGGGGGCGCAGGTAATGAGCAGTTCTTC. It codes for CASSRWGGAGNEQFF.

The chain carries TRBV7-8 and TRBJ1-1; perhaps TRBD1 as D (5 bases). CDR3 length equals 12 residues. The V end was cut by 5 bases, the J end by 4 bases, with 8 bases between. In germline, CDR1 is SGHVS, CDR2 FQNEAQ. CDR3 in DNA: TGTGCCAGCAGCCGGGGGGGCACTGAAGCTTTCTTT. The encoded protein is CASSRGGTEAFF. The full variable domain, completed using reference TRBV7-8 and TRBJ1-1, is GAGVSQSPRYKVAKRGQDVALRCDPISGHVSLFWYQQALGQGPEFLTYFQNEAQLDKSGLPSDRFFAERPEGSVSTLKIQRTQQEDSAVYLCASSRGGTEAFFGQGTRLTVV.

CDR3 DNA: TGTGCCAGCAGCCCAGGTTACCGTAATGAGCAGTTCTTC. As protein: CASSPGYRNEQFF. The gene calls are TRBV7-2 and TRBJ2-1; D remains unclear. There are 13 residues in the CDR3. V lost 5 bases, J lost 7 bases, and 12 bases lay in between. The germline CDR1 and CDR2 sequences are SGHTA and FQGNSA.

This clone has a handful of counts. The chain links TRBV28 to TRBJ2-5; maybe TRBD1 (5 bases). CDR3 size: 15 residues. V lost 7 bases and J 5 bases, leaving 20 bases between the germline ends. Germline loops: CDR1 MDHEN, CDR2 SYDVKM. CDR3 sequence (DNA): TGTGCCAGCACACCCCAGGGCGCTCTCGGGGAGACCCAGTACTTC. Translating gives CASTPQGALGETQYF.

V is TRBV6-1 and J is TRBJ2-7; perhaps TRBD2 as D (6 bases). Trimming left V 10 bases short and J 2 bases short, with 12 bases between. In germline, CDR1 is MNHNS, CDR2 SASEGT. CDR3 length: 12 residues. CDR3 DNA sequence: TGTGCCACCACGGGAGCCACCTACGAGCAGTACTTC. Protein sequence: CATTGATYEQYF.

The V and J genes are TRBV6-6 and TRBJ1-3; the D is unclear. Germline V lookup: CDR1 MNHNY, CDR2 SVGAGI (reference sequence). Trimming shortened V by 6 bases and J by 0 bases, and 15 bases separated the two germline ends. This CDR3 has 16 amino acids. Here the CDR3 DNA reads TGTGCCAGCAGCCCACAATCGGCGAGCTCTGGAAACACCATATATTTT. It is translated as CASSPQSASSGNTIYF.

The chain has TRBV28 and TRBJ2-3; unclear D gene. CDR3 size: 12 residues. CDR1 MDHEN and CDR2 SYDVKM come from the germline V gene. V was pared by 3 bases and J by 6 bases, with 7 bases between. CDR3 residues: CASSLARDTQYF. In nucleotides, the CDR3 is TGTGCCAGCAGTTTGGCTAGGGATACGCAGTATTTT.

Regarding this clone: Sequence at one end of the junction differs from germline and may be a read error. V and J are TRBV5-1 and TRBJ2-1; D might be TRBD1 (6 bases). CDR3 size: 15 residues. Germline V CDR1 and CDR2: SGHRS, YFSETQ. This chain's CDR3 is CASSSGTGWGNDQFF. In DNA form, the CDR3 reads TGCGCCAGCAGCTCAGGAACAGGGTGGGGCAATGATCAGTTCTTC.

CDR3: CASSPGQGNFGYEQYF. DNA for the CDR3: TGCGCCAGCAGCCCGGGACAGGGGAACTTCGGCTACGAGCAGTACTTC. The gene calls are TRBV5-1 and TRBJ2-7; 10 bases are shared with TRBD1. The V and J ends lost 4 bases and 3 bases, in that order; junction bases with no gene match: 10. CDR3 length equals 16 residues. Germline CDR1 SGHRS, CDR2 YFSETQ.

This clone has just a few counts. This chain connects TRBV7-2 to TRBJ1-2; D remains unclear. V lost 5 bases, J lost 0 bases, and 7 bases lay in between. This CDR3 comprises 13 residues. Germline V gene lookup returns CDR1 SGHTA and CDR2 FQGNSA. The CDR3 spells CASSLNPNYGYTF. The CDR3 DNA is TGTGCCAGCAGCCTTAACCCTAACTATGGCTACACCTTC.

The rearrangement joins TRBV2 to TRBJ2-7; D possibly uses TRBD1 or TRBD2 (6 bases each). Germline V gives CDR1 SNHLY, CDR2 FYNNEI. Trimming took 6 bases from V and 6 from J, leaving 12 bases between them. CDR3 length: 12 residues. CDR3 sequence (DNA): TGTGCCAGCAGCCCCGGGGGCGGCGAGCAGTACTTC. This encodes CASSPGGGEQYF. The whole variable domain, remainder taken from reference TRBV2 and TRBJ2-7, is EPEVTQTPSHQVTQMGQEVILRCVPISNHLYFYWYRQILGQKVEFLVSFYNNEISEKSEIFDDQFSVERPDGSNFTLKIRSTKLEDSAMYFCASSPGGGEQYFGPGTRLTVT.

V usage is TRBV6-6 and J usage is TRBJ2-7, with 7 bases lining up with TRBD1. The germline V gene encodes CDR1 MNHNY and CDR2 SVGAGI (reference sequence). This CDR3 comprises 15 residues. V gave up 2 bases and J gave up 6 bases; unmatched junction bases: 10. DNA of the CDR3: TGTGCCAGCAGTTACCAAGACAGGGCGTCTCGCGAGCAGTACTTC. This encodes CASSYQDRASREQYF.

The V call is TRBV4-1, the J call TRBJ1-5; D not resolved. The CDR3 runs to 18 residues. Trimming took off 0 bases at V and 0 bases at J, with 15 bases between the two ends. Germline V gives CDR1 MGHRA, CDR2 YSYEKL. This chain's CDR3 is CASSQDALGSYSNQPQHF. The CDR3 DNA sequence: TGCGCCAGCAGCCAAGATGCCCTGGGAAGCTATAGCAATCAGCCCCAGCATTTT.

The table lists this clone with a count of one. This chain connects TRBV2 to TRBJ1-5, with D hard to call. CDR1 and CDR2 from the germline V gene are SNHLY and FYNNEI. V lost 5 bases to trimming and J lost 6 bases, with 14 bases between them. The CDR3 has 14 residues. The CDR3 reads CASSNLIAGQPQHF. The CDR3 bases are TGTGCCAGCAGTAATCTGATAGCAGGTCAGCCCCAGCATTTT. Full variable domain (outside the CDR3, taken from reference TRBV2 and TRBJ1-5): EPEVTQTPSHQVTQMGQEVILRCVPISNHLYFYWYRQILGQKVEFLVSFYNNEISEKSEIFDDQFSVERPDGSNFTLKIRSTKLEDSAMYFCASSNLIAGQPQHFGDGTRLSIL.

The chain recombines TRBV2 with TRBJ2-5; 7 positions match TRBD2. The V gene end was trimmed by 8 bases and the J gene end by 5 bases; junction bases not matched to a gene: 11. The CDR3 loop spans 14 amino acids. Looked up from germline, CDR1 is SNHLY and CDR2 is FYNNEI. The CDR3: CASCRSGTRETQYF. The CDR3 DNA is TGTGCCAGCTGCAGAAGCGGGACTCGGGAGACCCAGTACTTC.

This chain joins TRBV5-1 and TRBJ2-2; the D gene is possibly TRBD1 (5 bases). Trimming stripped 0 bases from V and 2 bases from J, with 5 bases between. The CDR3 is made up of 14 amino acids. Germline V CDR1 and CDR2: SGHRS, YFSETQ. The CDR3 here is CASSLGGNTGELFF. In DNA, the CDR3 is TGCGCCAGCAGCTTGGGGGGCAACACCGGGGAGCTGTTTTTT.

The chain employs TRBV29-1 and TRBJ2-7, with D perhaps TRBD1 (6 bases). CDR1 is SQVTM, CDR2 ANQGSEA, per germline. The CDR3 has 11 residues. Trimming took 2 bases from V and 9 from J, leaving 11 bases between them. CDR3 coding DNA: TGCAGCGTTGAAAAAGGCAGGGGGCAGTACTTC. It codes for CSVEKGRGQYF.

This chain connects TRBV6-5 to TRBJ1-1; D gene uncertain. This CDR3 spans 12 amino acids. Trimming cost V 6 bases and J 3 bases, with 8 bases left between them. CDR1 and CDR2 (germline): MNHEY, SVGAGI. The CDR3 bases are TGTGCCAGCAGCCAAGACCACACTGAAGCTTTCTTT. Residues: CASSQDHTEAFF.

The CDR3 DNA follows: TGTGCCAGCAGCCAAGGGCCGGGGGACCCGTCCTCCTACGAGCAGTACTTC. Protein sequence: CASSQGPGDPSSYEQYF. The J gene is TRBJ2-7, the V gene TRBV4-2; possibly TRBD2 for D (6 bases). From germline, CDR1 is LGHNA and CDR2 YNFKEQ. This CDR3 is 17 amino acids long. V lost 1 base and J 0 bases, leaving 16 bases between the germline ends.

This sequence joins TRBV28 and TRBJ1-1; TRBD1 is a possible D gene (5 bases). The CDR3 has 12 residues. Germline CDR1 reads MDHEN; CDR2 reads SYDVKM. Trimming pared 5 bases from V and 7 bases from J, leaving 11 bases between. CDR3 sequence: CASSPRDVEAFF. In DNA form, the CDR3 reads TGTGCCAGCAGTCCTAGGGACGTTGAAGCTTTCTTT.

In nucleotides, the CDR3 is TGTGCCAGCAGCGTAGGGGCTAGCGGGAGCCAAGAGACCCAGTACTTC. It yields the protein CASSVGASGSQETQYF. The V and J genes are TRBV9 and TRBJ2-5; 10 nucleotides line up with TRBD2. The junction had 3 bases not matched to a gene; V was cut back by 0 bases and J by 1 base. Per germline, CDR1 SGDLS and CDR2 YYNGEE. The CDR3 is 16 amino acids. Full variable domain (rest looked up from reference TRBV9 and TRBJ2-5): DSGVTQTPKHLITATGQRVTLRCSPRSGDLSVYWYQQSLDQGLQFLIQYYNGEERAKGNILERFSAQQFPDLHSELNLSSLELGDSALYFCASSVGASGSQETQYFGPGTRLLVL.

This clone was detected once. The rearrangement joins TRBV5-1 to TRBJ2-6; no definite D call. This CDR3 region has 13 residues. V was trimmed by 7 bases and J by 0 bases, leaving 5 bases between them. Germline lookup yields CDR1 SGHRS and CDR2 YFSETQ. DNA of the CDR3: TGCGCCAGCCGGAACTCTGGGGCCAACGTCCTGACTTTC. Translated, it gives CASRNSGANVLTF. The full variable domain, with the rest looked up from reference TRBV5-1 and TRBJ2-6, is KAGVTQTPRYLIKTRGQQVTLSCSPISGHRSVSWYQQTPGQGLQFLFEYFSETQRNKGNFPGRFSGRQFSNSRSEMNVSTLELGDSALYLCASRNSGANVLTFGAGSRLTVL.

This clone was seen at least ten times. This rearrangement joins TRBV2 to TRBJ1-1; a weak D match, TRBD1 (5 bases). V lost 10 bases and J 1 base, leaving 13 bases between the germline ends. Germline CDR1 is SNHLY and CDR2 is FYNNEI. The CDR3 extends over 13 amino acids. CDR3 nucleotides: TGTGCCACCACCCTGGGGGAGAACACTGAAGCTTTCTTT. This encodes CATTLGENTEAFF.

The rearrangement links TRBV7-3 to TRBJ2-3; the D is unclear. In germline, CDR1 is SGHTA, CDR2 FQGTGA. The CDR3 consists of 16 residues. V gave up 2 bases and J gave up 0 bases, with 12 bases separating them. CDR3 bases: TGTGCCAGCAGCTTAGGGCCCCCAGGTAGCACAGATACGCAGTATTTT. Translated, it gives CASSLGPPGSTDTQYF. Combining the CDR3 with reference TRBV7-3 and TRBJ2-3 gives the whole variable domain GAGVSQTPSNKVTEKGKYVELRCDPISGHTALYWYRQSLGQGPEFLIYFQGTGAADDSGLPNDRFFAVRPEGSVSTLKIQRTERGDSAVYLCASSLGPPGSTDTQYFGPGTRLTVL.

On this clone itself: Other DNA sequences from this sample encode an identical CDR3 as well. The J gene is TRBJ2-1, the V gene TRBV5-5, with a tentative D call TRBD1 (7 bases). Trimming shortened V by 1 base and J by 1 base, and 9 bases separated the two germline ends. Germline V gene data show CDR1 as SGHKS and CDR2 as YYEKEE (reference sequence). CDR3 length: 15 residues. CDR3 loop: CASSLSGGSYNEQFF. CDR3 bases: TGTGCCAGCAGCTTGTCAGGGGGGTCCTACAATGAGCAGTTCTTC. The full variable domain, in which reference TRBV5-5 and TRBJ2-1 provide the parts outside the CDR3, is DAGVTQSPTHLIKTRGQQVTLRCSPISGHKSVSWYQQVLGQGPQFIFQYYEKEERGRGNFPDRFSARQFPNYSSELNVNALLLGDSALYLCASSLSGGSYNEQFFGPGTRLTVL.